This T cell receptor beta chain was recovered during a study of siplizumab effects on memory and regulatory T cells. Approximately 100,000 TCR templates underwent assay in every sample. The table came from immunoSEQ multiplex PCR; TCRdb's copy has only in-frame clones and leaves some out. Here the sample spans about 100,000 clones, approximately 94% being singletons. Per germline, CDR1 SGHKS and CDR2 YYEKEE (reference sequence). The CDR3 totals 14 residues. Trimming took 4 bases from V and 4 from J; bases not matched to a gene: 4. V is TRBV5-5 and J is TRBJ2-2; 7 nucleotides line up with TRBD1. The sample comprised non-Treg CD4+ T cells sorted from blood. This receptor was identified in a human donor in good health. CDR3 sequence: CASSAGTATGELFF. CDR3 DNA sequence: TGTGCCAGCAGCGCCGGGACAGCCACCGGGGAGCTGTTTTTT.